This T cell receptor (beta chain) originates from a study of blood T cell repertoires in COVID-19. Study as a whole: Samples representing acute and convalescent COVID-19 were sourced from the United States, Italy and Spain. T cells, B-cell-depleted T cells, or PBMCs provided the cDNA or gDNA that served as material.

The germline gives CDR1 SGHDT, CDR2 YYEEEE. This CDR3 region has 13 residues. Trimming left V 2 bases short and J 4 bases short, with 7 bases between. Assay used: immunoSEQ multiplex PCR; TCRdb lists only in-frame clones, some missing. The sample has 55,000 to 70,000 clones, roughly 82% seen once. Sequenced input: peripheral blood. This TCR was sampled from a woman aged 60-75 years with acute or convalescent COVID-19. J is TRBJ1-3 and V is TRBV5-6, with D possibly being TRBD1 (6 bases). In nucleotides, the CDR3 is TGTGCCAGCAGCTTCAGGGGCGGAAACACCATATATTTT. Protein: CASSFRGGNTIYF.